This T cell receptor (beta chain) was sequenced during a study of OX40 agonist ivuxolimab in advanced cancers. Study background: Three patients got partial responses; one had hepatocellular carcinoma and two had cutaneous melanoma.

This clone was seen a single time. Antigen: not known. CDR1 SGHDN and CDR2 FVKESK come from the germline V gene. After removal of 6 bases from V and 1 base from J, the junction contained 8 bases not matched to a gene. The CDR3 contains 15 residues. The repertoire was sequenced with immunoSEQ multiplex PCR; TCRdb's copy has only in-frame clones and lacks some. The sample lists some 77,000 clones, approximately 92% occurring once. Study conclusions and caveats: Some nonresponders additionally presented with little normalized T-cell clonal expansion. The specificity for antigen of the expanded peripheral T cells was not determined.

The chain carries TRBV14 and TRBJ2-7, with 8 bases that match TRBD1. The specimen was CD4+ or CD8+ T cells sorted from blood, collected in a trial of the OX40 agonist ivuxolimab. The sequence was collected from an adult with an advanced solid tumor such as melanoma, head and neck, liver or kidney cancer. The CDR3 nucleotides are TGTGCCAGCAGTTTGGGGACAGGCATTTCCTACGAGCAGTACTTC. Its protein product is CASSLGTGISYEQYF.